This T cell receptor beta chain was recovered during a study of blood T cell repertoires in COVID-19 (dated by TCRdb to 2018 to 2021). In the study overall: Collaborator samples came from the United States, Italy and Spain and covered acute and convalescent phases of COVID-19. The material from the prospective study consisted of cDNA or gDNA derived from T cells, B-cell-depleted T cells, or PBMCs. Subjects who had been exposed to COVID-19, were actively infected with it, or had recovered from it provided the deeply sampled blood TCRbeta repertoires that made up the dataset. The repertoires were made available in a free public database intended to serve as a resource for research on the immune response to SARS-CoV-2. The samples were drawn from two sources: the first 160 participants of the ongoing ImmuneRACE study, and 1,254 subjects contributed by 6 global collaborators. The sample metadata nearly always contained a de-identified subject ID, COVID-19 status, age in years and sex. HLA class I and class II types, where available, came from metadata supplied by the sample provider rather than from assay-based typing. The research as a whole found: How much clinical and demographic metadata was included differed by source and by participant, and the metadata was provided uncurated.

TCRbeta CDR3 regions were amplified from genomic DNA by means of the immunoSEQ Assay, a bias-controlled multiplex PCR. The original methods were these. The number of nucleated cells in each sample was estimated by amplification of reference gene primers within the assay. Sequence reads were collapsed and filtered to measure the absolute abundance of every unique TCRbeta CDR3 rearrangement. Productive Simpson clonality was computed per sample as the square root of Simpson's diversity index over productive rearrangements. In its TCRdb copy, this immuneACCESS table keeps in-frame sequences only and misses some clones. Where compared with another copy, unresolved V genes explain less than half of these, and the others have no known cause. That table supplies the V and J calls and clone size; D and trimming were determined from the DNA. The sample yields some 89,000 clones; 60% to 85% were counted once. In total, the top ten clones hold 6.5% to 9% of the sample.

CDR1 and CDR2 (MRHNA, SNTAGT) derive from the germline V gene. V is pruned by 2 bases and J by 1 base, leaving 4 bases of the junction without a gene match. Taken from cysteine to phenylalanine, the CDR3 has 16 residues. The read is trimmed to its CDR3 DNA, 48 bases read in frame from base 1. Whole blood was collected in K2EDTA tubes by collaborating institutions according to the institutions' own protocols. For TCRbeta analysis, collaborators shipped samples in one of three forms: frozen whole blood, isolated PBMCs, or DNA extracted from either of those sample types. This clone has only a few counts. Its antigen has not been determined. The input lacks base qualities; no much larger clone sits a single base away.

The chain joins TRBV6-4 to TRBJ2-2; TRBD1 matches 7 bases in the middle. What was sequenced was peripheral blood. This clonotype was sampled from an older man with acute or convalescent COVID-19. The DNA is TGTGCCAGCAGTGACCCGGACAGGCTGAACACCGGGGAGCTGTTTTTT. Protein translation: CASSDPDRLNTGELFF.